Each of the 3 T cell receptor beta chains below was sequenced from the same sample in a study of T cell repertoires in ileal Crohn's disease. Surgical specimens yielded lamina propria lymphocytes, which were density-gradient separated and then sorted. Libraries were prepared by immunoSEQ multiplex PCR; TCRdb keeps only in-frame clonotypes and omits some of them. The table shows a few thousand clones, with roughly 75% occurring only once. Sequencing was performed on CD4+ T cells sorted from the ileum. The receptors were gathered from an adult with Crohn's disease.

The rearrangement links TRBV4-2 to TRBJ2-2, with 13 bases identical to TRBD2. Germline values: CDR1 LGHNA, CDR2 YNFKEQ. This CDR3 is built from 18 residues. Trimming removed 5 bases from V and 5 bases from J; junction bases left unmatched: 11. The CDR3 protein is CASSETSGGSKRTGELFF. CDR3 nucleotides: TGTGCCAGCAGCGAGACTAGCGGGGGGTCCAAAAGGACCGGGGAGCTGTTTTTT.

V gene TRBV7-2 combines with J gene TRBJ2-5; D gene ambiguous. V shed 5 bases and J shed 0 bases, with 7 bases lying between them. The CDR3 contains 13 residues. The germline gives CDR1 SGHTA, CDR2 FQGNSA. The CDR3 loop reads CASSPDYQETQYF. The CDR3 DNA reads TGTGCCAGCAGCCCAGACTACCAAGAGACCCAGTACTTC.

The CDR3 DNA reads as TGCACCAGCAGCCCCGAAAGAGGTATTTCCTACGAGCAGTACTTC. This sequence encodes CTSSPERGISYEQYF. The rearrangement links TRBV1 to TRBJ2-7; TRBD2, the D gene given by the table, was not confirmed from the DNA. TRBV1 is given as a pseudogene. The CDR3 totals 15 residues.